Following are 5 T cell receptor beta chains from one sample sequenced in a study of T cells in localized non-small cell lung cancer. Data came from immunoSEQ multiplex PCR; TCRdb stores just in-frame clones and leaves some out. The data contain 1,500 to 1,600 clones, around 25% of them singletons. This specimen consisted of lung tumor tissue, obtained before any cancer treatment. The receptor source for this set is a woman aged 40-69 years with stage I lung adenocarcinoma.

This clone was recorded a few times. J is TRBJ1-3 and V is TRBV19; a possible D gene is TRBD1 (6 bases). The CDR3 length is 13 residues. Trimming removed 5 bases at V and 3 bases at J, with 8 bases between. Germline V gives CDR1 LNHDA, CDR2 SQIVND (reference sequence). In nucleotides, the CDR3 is TGTGCCAGTAGTTCAGGGGTTGGAAACACCATATATTTT. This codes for CASSSGVGNTIYF.

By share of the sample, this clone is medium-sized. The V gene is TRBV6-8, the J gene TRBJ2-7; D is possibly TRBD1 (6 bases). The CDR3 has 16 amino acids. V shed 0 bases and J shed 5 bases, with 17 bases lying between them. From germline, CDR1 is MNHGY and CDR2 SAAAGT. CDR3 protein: CASSYSPRTVTDEQYF. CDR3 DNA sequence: TGTGCCAGCAGTTACTCTCCCCGGACAGTCACCGACGAGCAGTACTTC.

The CDR3 sequence: CAWSSGLAGPYEQYF. The CDR3 DNA sequence: TGTGCCTGGAGTTCCGGACTAGCGGGGCCCTACGAGCAGTACTTC. The rearrangement links TRBV30 to TRBJ2-7; 12 bases map to TRBD2. V was pared by 2 bases and J by 2 bases, with 4 bases of the junction left unmatched. Germline V gene data show CDR1 as GTSNPN and CDR2 as SVGIG (reference sequence). The CDR3 length is 15 residues.

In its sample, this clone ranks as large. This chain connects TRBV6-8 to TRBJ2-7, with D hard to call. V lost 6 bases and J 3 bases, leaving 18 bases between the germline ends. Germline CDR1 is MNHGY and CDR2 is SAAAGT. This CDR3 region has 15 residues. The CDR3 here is CASRPTPRTSYEQYF. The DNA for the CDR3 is TGTGCCAGCAGGCCGACCCCGCGGACGAGCTACGAGCAGTACTTC.

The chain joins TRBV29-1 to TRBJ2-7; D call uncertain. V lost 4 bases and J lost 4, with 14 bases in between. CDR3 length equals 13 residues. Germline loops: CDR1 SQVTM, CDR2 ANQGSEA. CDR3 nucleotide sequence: TGCAGCGTTGTCGGCAGAGGTCGTTACGAGCAGTACTTC. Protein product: CSVVGRGRYEQYF.